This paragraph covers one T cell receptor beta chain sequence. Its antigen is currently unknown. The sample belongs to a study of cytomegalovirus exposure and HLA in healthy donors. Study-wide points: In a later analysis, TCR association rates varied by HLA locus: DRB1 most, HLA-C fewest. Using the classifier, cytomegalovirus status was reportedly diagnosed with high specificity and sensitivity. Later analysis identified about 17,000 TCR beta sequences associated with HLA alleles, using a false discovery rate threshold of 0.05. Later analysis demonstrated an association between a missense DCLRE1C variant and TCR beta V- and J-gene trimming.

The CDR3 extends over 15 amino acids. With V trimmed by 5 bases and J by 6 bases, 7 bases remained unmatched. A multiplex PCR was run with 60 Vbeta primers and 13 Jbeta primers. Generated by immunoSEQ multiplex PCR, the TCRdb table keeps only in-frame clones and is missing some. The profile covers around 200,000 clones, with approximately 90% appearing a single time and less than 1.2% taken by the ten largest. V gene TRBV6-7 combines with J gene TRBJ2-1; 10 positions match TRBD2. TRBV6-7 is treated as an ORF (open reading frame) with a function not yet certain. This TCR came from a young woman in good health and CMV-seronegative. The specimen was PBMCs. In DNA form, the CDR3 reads TGTGCCAGCAGTCTAGCGGGAGTTAGATTCAATGAGCAGTTCTTC. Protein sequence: CASSLAGVRFNEQFF.